The source of this T cell receptor beta chain is a study of blood T cell repertoires in COVID-19. The trim removed 0 bases at V and 2 bases at J, leaving 21 bases unmatched. Germline-derived CDR1 and CDR2 are SGHRS and YFSETQ. The CDR3 extends over 23 amino acids. TCRdb keeps only in-frame clones here, not all; method: immunoSEQ multiplex PCR. The sample contains some 93,000 clones, around nine tenths of which appear only once. The chain employs TRBV5-1 and TRBJ2-1, with 12 positions matching TRBD2. Input material: peripheral blood. This TCR was recovered from a man aged 45-60 years with acute or convalescent COVID-19. The CDR3 region has the DNA TGCGCCAGCAGCTTGGGACTAGCGGGAGTCGCGACCGCCCGATTAAAACCCTACAATGAGCAGTTCTTC. Translation: CASSLGLAGVATARLKPYNEQFF.